A single sample is the source of the 26 T cell receptor beta chains below, sequenced in a study of identical twins. TCRdb reanalysed the 5' RACE reads using MiXCR and keeps one entry per CDR3 protein. The sample contains around 1.7 million distinct CDR3 sequences, about 31% of which appear only once. The sequenced material came from cord blood. The receptors originated from a newborn girl in good health.

There are many counts of this clonotype. The chain has TRBV3-1 and TRBJ2-3; unclear D gene. Germline assignment: CDR1 LGHDT and CDR2 YNNKEL (reference sequence). CDR3 size: 15 residues. Trimming removed 0 bases at V and 2 bases at J, with 9 bases between. Here the CDR3 DNA reads TGTGCCAGCAGCCAAGAAAGCCTTTCCACAGATACGCAGTATTTT. Translation: CASSQESLSTDTQYF.

The genes are TRBV11-2 and TRBJ1-1, with 9 bases matching TRBD1. Germline V lookup: CDR1 SGHAT, CDR2 FQNNGV. The CDR3 loop spans 17 amino acids. Trimming removed 1 base from V and 6 bases from J; junction bases left unmatched: 12. The CDR3 DNA is TGTGCCAGCAGCTTAGTCGGGACAGGGCGGGGAAAGCCTGAAGCTTTCTTT. As protein: CASSLVGTGRGKPEAFF.

A note on this clonotype: This may stem from a read error, because a much larger clone lies one nucleotide away. The rearrangement uses TRBV10-3 and TRBJ2-5; D is perhaps TRBD1 (6 bases). The CDR3 runs 16 residues. Germline values: CDR1 ENHRY, CDR2 SYGVKD. Trimming removed 2 bases at V and 11 bases at J, with 24 bases between. The CDR3 DNA reads as TGTGCCATCAGTGAGCGTAAGGGAGCTGGGGGCAATGAGCAGTACTTC. Translation gives CAISERKGAGGNEQYF.

Only a few counts were recorded for this clonotype. V and J are TRBV19 and TRBJ2-3; D uncertain. Between the trimmed V and J ends, which lost 6 bases and 10 bases, there was a span of 14 bases. Germline CDR1 LNHDA, CDR2 SQIVND (reference sequence). This CDR3 contains 12 residues. In nucleotides, the CDR3 is TGTGCCAGTAGCGGCACTGGTTACGCGCAGTATTTT. Its translation: CASSGTGYAQYF.

This clonotype was recorded once. The chain joins TRBV27 to TRBJ1-6, with D hard to call. This CDR3 has 13 residues. With 7 bases removed from V and 9 bases from J, the gap between germline ends came to 13 bases. Germline V gene sequence: CDR1 MNHEY, CDR2 SMNVEV (reference sequence). CDR3 protein: CASKSGVASPLHF. In DNA, the CDR3 is TGTGCCAGCAAGAGTGGCGTGGCTTCACCCCTCCACTTT.

This clonotype came up many times. The V and J genes are TRBV4-2 and TRBJ2-7, with 9 positions matching TRBD1. V lost 5 bases, J lost 3 bases, and 5 bases stayed unmatched. This CDR3 region has 14 residues. Germline CDR1 LGHNA, CDR2 YNFKEQ. The CDR3 DNA follows: TGTGCCAGCAGCAACCCGACAGGGGGCTACGAGCAGTACTTC. Amino acid sequence: CASSNPTGGYEQYF.

V gene TRBV20-1 combines with J gene TRBJ2-3; D gene ambiguous. CDR3 length: 11 residues. Deletions cut 2 bases from V and 8 bases from J, with 8 bases between. Germline loops: CDR1 DFQATT, CDR2 SNEGSKA (reference sequence). CDR3 sequence reads: CSARSDVTQYF. The CDR3 DNA reads TGCAGTGCTAGAAGTGACGTTACGCAGTATTTT.

This clonotype was detected only a few times. The V and J genes are TRBV6-6 and TRBJ2-5, with TRBD1 identical over 8 bases. From germline, CDR1 is MNHNY and CDR2 SVGAGI (reference sequence). The CDR3 has 14 amino acids. J gave up 2 bases and V 8 bases, and 7 bases lay outside the gene matches. The chain's CDR3 is CASCRQGRQETQYF. CDR3 coding DNA: TGTGCCAGCTGCAGACAGGGGAGGCAAGAGACCCAGTACTTC.

With respect to this clonotype: This clone may be a read error of a much larger clone one base away. The chain recombines TRBV20-1 with TRBJ1-5, with 7 positions matching TRBD1. The CDR3 consists of 13 residues. Germline assignment: CDR1 DFQATT and CDR2 SNEGSKA (reference sequence). The CDR3 DNA reads TGCAGTGCTGACAGGGATAGCAATCTGCCCCAGCATTTT. Translated, it gives CSADRDSNLPQHF.

V is TRBV5-1 and J is TRBJ2-2; 8 bases line up with TRBD2. CDR1 and CDR2 (germline): SGHRS, YFSETQ. This CDR3 is built from 22 residues. With V trimmed by 1 base and J by 6 bases, 26 bases remained unmatched. The CDR3 reads CASSLYPLVYVAGPLGPGELFF. The CDR3 DNA follows: TGCGCCAGCAGCTTGTACCCGCTAGTTTATGTAGCGGGGCCTTTGGGTCCCGGGGAGCTGTTTTTT.

The gene calls are TRBV20-1 and TRBJ2-5; D not resolved. The germline CDR1 and CDR2 sequences are DFQATT and SNEGSKA (reference sequence). Trimming pared 6 bases from V and 11 bases from J, leaving 16 bases between. The CDR3 totals 11 residues. CDR3 sequence reads: CSAEYIAGQYF. The DNA for the CDR3 is TGCAGTGCGGAGTACATTGCTGGGCAGTACTTC.

The J gene is TRBJ2-4, the V gene TRBV9; 8 bases map to TRBD2. TRBJ2-5 explains the end of the DNA better; the J call may be wrong. CDR3 length equals 15 residues. Germline CDR1 SGDLS, CDR2 YYNGEE. This CDR3 reads CASSVRAGAGETQYF. The CDR3, as DNA: TGTGCCAGCAGCGTAAGAGCGGGAGCGGGGGAGACCCAGTACTTC.

The J gene is TRBJ1-5, the V gene TRBV12-3 or TRBV12-4, with D unresolved. Trimming left V 0 bases short and J 3 bases short, with 9 bases between. This CDR3 spans 15 amino acids. The CDR3 sequence: CASSLANGDNQPQHF. CDR3 coding DNA: TGTGCCAGCAGTTTAGCGAATGGGGACAATCAGCCCCAGCATTTT.

The gene calls are TRBV10-2 and TRBJ1-6, with D hard to call. V gave up 3 bases and J gave up 5 bases, with 5 bases separating them. CDR1 WSHSY and CDR2 SAAADI come from the germline V gene. The CDR3 sequence is 13 residues long. CDR3 amino acids: CASSDTNNSPLHF. The CDR3 DNA sequence: TGCGCCAGCAGTGACACGAATAATTCACCCCTCCACTTT.

The CDR3 protein is CASSPQGGLAGVGSYNEQFF. The CDR3, as DNA: TGTGCCAGCAGCCCTCAAGGGGGGCTAGCGGGAGTTGGCTCCTACAATGAGCAGTTCTTC. The chain carries TRBV11-2 and TRBJ2-1; TRBD2 matches 10 bases. With 5 bases clipped from V and 0 bases from J, the junction kept 16 bases outside the gene matches. This CDR3 is 20 amino acids long. CDR1 and CDR2 from the germline V gene are SGHAT and FQNNGV.

The chain uses TRBV3-1 and TRBJ1-2; no firm D call. The CDR3 runs 14 residues. CDR1 and CDR2 from the germline V gene are LGHDT and YNNKEL (reference sequence). The V gene lost 1 base and the J gene lost 2 bases, with 8 bases spanning the gap. The CDR3 DNA follows: TGTGCCAGCAGCCAAGGAAGCCAGAACTATGGCTACACCTTC. It specifies CASSQGSQNYGYTF.

The chain is built from TRBV18 and TRBJ1-4; D remains ambiguous. V was clipped by 0 bases and J by 0 bases, with 8 bases between them. Germline V gene sequence: CDR1 KGHSH, CDR2 LQKENI. CDR3 size: 16 residues. Here the CDR3 reads CASSPPAGPTNEKLFF. CDR3 DNA sequence: TGTGCCAGCTCACCACCGGCCGGCCCAACTAATGAAAAACTGTTTTTT.

V is TRBV6-1 and J is TRBJ1-2; D not certain. CDR1 is MNHNS and CDR2 is SASEGT in the germline V gene. V was cut by 4 bases and J by 8 bases, with 8 bases left in between. This CDR3 comprises 11 residues. Here the CDR3 reads CASSGNGGYTF. The CDR3 region has the DNA TGTGCCAGCAGTGGTAATGGGGGCTACACCTTC.

This clonotype appeared a single time. The junction departs from germline at one end; a sequencing error may be responsible. CDR3 loop: CASSQELRDRYERYF. DNA of the CDR3: TGTGCCAGCAGCCAGGAGCTCCGGGACAGATACGAGCGGTACTTC. The chain carries TRBV4-2 and TRBJ2-7, with 7 positions matching TRBD1. Germline CDR1 and CDR2: LGHNA and YNFKEQ. The CDR3 loop spans 15 amino acids.

This clonotype was seen only a few times. The chain joins TRBV7-2 to TRBJ2-3, with 10 nucleotides matching TRBD2. The CDR3 spans 15 residues. The trim removed 5 bases at V and 6 bases at J, leaving 8 bases unmatched. Germline lookup yields CDR1 SGHTA and CDR2 FQGNSA. CDR3 nucleotides: TGTGCCAGCAGCCCCACTCAACTAGCGGGGGATACGCAGTATTTT. Protein: CASSPTQLAGDTQYF.

Worth noting for this clonotype: Given a much more abundant clone one base away, this may be a read error. The chain has TRBV29-1 and TRBJ2-5, with D possibly being TRBD2 (5 bases). The CDR3 has 14 residues. Germline loops: CDR1 SQVTM, CDR2 ANQGSEA. Trimming removed 5 bases from V and 13 bases from J, with 26 bases in between. The DNA of the CDR3 is TGCAGCGTTCGGACTCTCTCTGCCCCCTACGAGCGGTACTTC. Amino acids: CSVRTLSAPYERYF.

The chain carries TRBV5-6 and TRBJ2-1, with TRBD2 identical over 10 bases. CDR1 and CDR2 from the germline V gene are SGHDT and YYEEEE. J was trimmed by 4 bases and V by 2 bases; bases with no gene match: 6. The CDR3 spans 16 residues. DNA of the CDR3: TGTGCCAGCAGCTTAATACTAGCGGGAAAATACAATGAGCAGTTCTTC. It yields the protein CASSLILAGKYNEQFF.

The rearrangement uses TRBV5-1 and TRBJ1-2; the D gene is possibly TRBD1 (5 bases). V shed 0 bases and J shed 8 bases, with 14 bases lying between them. The CDR3 totals 14 residues. Germline V CDR1 and CDR2: SGHRS, YFSETQ. The CDR3 nucleotides are TGCGCCAGCAGCTTGGCGGGACGGGAAGGAGGCTACACCTTC. Protein sequence: CASSLAGREGGYTF.

This chain's CDR3 is CASSPMGNIQYF. In DNA, the CDR3 is TGTGCCAGCAGCCCGATGGGTAACATTCAGTACTTC. This chain links TRBV9 with TRBJ2-4; D uncertain. The CDR3 spans 12 residues. The germline V gene encodes CDR1 SGDLS and CDR2 YYNGEE. The V and J ends lost 4 bases and 7 bases respectively, with 9 bases between them.

The rearrangement links TRBV6-5 to TRBJ2-5; 12 bases fit TRBD2. After removal of 5 bases from V and 13 bases from J, the junction contained 14 bases not matched to a gene. The germline gives CDR1 MNHEY, CDR2 SVGAGI. CDR3 size: 15 residues. The CDR3: CASSPGLAGSNERYF. Written as DNA, the CDR3 is TGTGCCAGCAGTCCCGGACTAGCGGGATCCAATGAGCGGTACTTC.

The V call is TRBV12-3 or TRBV12-4, the J call TRBJ2-5, with TRBD2 matching 8 bases. With V trimmed by 6 bases and J by 4 bases, 7 bases remained unmatched. The CDR3 is 14 residues long. DNA for the CDR3: TGTGCCAGCAGAGCTCCCGGGGGGGGAGAGACCCAGTACTTC. It translates to CASRAPGGGETQYF.